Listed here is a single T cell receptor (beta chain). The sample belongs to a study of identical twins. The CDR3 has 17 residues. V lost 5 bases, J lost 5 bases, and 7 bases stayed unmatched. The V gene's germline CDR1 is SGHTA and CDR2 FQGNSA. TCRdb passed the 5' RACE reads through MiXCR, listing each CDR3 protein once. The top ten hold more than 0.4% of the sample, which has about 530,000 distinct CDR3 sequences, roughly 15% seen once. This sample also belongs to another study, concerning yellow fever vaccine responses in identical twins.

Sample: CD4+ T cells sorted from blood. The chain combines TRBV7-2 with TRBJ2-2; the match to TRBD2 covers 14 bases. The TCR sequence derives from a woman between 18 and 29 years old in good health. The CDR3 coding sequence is TGTGCCAGCAGCCACCCAGGACTAGCGGGGGGAACCGGGGAGCTGTTTTTT. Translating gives CASSHPGLAGGTGELFF.